This entry features one T cell receptor (beta chain) sequence. No antigen is known for it. These data belong to a study of T cell responses to AZD1222 COVID-19 vaccine. Study findings and constraints: Donors were mostly white British, more females; clonal diversity possibly underestimated. Unmutated regions of variants are reportedly targeted by nearly half of spike-specific TCRs.

Here immunoSEQ multiplex PCR was the method, and the copy in TCRdb shows in-frame clones only, minus some. The sample lists some 120,000 clones; about 88% were seen once. This CDR3 spans 16 amino acids. The germline V gene has CDR1 SGHNT and CDR2 YYREEE (reference sequence). V lost 0 bases, J lost 9 bases, and 11 bases stayed unmatched. This TCR was sampled from an adult in good health. The chain recombines TRBV5-4 with TRBJ2-2, with 7 bases matching TRBD1. Specimen: peripheral blood, collected on day 0 of AZD1222 vaccination. CDR3 amino acids: CASSLALRQGTRELFF. CDR3 nucleotides: TGTGCCAGCAGCTTGGCTCTGAGACAGGGAACGCGGGAGCTGTTTTTT.